One and the same sample provided the 30 T cell receptor beta chains below, sequenced in a study of blood T cell repertoires in COVID-19. Repertoires were generated with immunoSEQ multiplex PCR, while TCRdb's copy carries only in-frame clones and drops some. Of around 270,000 clones in the sample, roughly 86% are singletons; the top ten hold 5.2%. The sequencing input was peripheral blood. Every receptor here comes from a woman in her sixties or seventies with COVID-19, enrolled during active disease.

This chain connects TRBV28 to TRBJ1-5; 8 nucleotides line up with TRBD1. The germline V gene encodes CDR1 MDHEN and CDR2 SYDVKM. This CDR3 spans 14 amino acids. Germline trimming cut 2 bases from V and 9 bases from J; bases unmatched to any gene: 6. The CDR3 here is CASSLETGVWPQHF. CDR3 in DNA: TGTGCCAGCAGTTTAGAGACAGGGGTATGGCCCCAGCATTTT.

The rearrangement joins TRBV7-3 to TRBJ2-2, with TRBD2 identical over 11 bases. Germline trimming cut 5 bases from V and 7 bases from J; bases unmatched to any gene: 9. The germline V gene has CDR1 SGHTA and CDR2 FQGTGA. CDR3 length equals 16 residues. The CDR3 here is CASSATSGSKGGELFF. The CDR3 nucleotides read TGTGCCAGCAGCGCAACTAGCGGGAGTAAGGGCGGGGAGCTGTTTTTT.

This sequence joins TRBV5-1 and TRBJ1-1, with D maybe TRBD1 (5 bases). This CDR3 region has 14 residues. With 3 bases removed from V and 5 bases from J, the gap between germline ends came to 14 bases. CDR1 is SGHRS, CDR2 YFSETQ, per germline. For the CDR3, the DNA is TGCGCCAGCAGCTCTACAGGCGGTAGGACTGAAGCTTTCTTT. Translation gives CASSSTGGRTEAFF.

The DNA of the CDR3 is TGTGCCAGCAGCAGGCACAGGGCCGCCAACCTTATGAACACTGAAGCTTTCTTT. Its translation is CASSRHRAANLMNTEAFF. This chain joins TRBV21-1 and TRBJ1-1; TRBD1 is the table's D call and was not checked against the DNA. TRBV21-1 is labeled a pseudogene. This CDR3 contains 18 residues.

The chain has TRBV6-5 and TRBJ1-3, with D maybe TRBD1 (5 bases). V was trimmed by 7 bases and J by 1 base, leaving 14 bases between them. The germline V gene encodes CDR1 MNHEY and CDR2 SVGAGI. This CDR3 comprises 15 residues. The chain's CDR3 is CASIRGGTSGNTIYF. CDR3 DNA sequence: TGTGCCAGCATCCGGGGGGGGACTTCTGGAAACACCATATATTTT.

This clone has a count of ten or more. This chain uses TRBV4-1 with TRBJ2-2, with D tentatively TRBD1 (6 bases). CDR1 and CDR2 from the germline V gene are MGHRA and YSYEKL. The CDR3 contains 16 residues. The V gene lost 4 bases and the J gene lost 0 bases, with 12 bases spanning the gap. The CDR3 is CASSRRAGANTGELFF. In nucleotides, the CDR3 is TGCGCCAGCAGCCGCCGGGCAGGGGCGAACACCGGGGAGCTGTTTTTT.

The CDR3 DNA reads TGTGCCAGCAGTGATGCAGGGGCCCTCTACGAGCAGTACTTC. It encodes CASSDAGALYEQYF. V and J are TRBV2 and TRBJ2-7; TRBD1 is a possible D gene (6 bases). CDR1 and CDR2 (germline): SNHLY, FYNNEI. Trimming stripped 3 bases from V and 3 bases from J, with 12 bases between. The CDR3 is 14 residues long. Full variable domain (remainder filled in from reference TRBV2 and TRBJ2-7): EPEVTQTPSHQVTQMGQEVILRCVPISNHLYFYWYRQILGQKVEFLVSFYNNEISEKSEIFDDQFSVERPDGSNFTLKIRSTKLEDSAMYFCASSDAGALYEQYFGPGTRLTVT.

The chain couples TRBV15 to TRBJ2-7, with 8 nucleotides matching TRBD1. The CDR3 runs to 16 residues. V gave up 1 base and J gave up 7 bases; unmatched junction bases: 12. Germline V gene sequence: CDR1 LNHNV, CDR2 YYDKDF (reference sequence). DNA of the CDR3: TGTGCCACCAGCAGAGGTGTGGGGCAGGGGGCGAATGAGCAGTACTTC. Residues: CATSRGVGQGANEQYF.

The chain couples TRBV27 to TRBJ1-6; 7 nucleotides match TRBD1. Germline CDR1 reads MNHEY; CDR2 reads SMNVEV (reference sequence). The CDR3 is 15 amino acids. V lost 2 bases to trimming and J lost 6 bases; unmatched junction nucleotides: 4. CDR3 nucleotides: TGTGCCAGCAGTTTAAACAGGGGCGTTAATTCACCCCTCCACTTT. It translates to CASSLNRGVNSPLHF.

This rearrangement joins TRBV18 to TRBJ1-2; possibly TRBD1 for D (5 bases). The length of the CDR3 is 14 residues. Trimming cost V 2 bases and J 7 bases, with 14 bases left between them. Germline CDR1 and CDR2: KGHSH and LQKENI. The CDR3 spells CASSPTPAGGGYTF. In nucleotides, the CDR3 is TGTGCCAGCTCACCAACACCCGCGGGGGGTGGCTACACCTTC.

The CDR3 coding sequence is TGTGCCATCAGTGAGCTGGGACTAGCGGGAGGCAGCTACGAGCAGTACTTC. Protein product: CAISELGLAGGSYEQYF. The chain couples TRBV10-3 to TRBJ2-7; 15 positions match TRBD2. This CDR3 is built from 17 residues. Trimming at V came to 2 bases and at J to 3 bases, leaving 5 bases not matched to a gene. Germline values: CDR1 ENHRY, CDR2 SYGVKD.

This clone was seen a handful of times. This chain joins TRBV5-4 and TRBJ1-1; no definite D call. Trimming pared 3 bases from V and 1 base from J, leaving 13 bases between. CDR1 is SGHNT and CDR2 is YYREEE in the germline V gene (reference sequence). CDR3 length: 15 amino acids. DNA for the CDR3: TGTGCCAGCAGCTCCGGAGGACGGACGAACACTGAAGCTTTCTTT. This translates into CASSSGGRTNTEAFF.

This clone showed up just a few times. The chain is built from TRBV12-3 or TRBV12-4 and TRBJ1-1; the D is unclear. There are 13 residues in the CDR3. Trimming took off 5 bases at V and 0 bases at J, with 7 bases between the two ends. This chain's CDR3 is CASSRQVNTEAFF. CDR3 bases: TGTGCCAGCAGTCGTCAGGTGAACACTGAAGCTTTCTTT.

The CDR3 reads CASSYSRGQETQYF. CDR3 nucleotide sequence: TGCGCCAGCAGCTACTCCAGGGGGCAAGAGACCCAGTACTTC. The V and J genes are TRBV5-1 and TRBJ2-5, with TRBD1 matching 7 bases. The germline V gene encodes CDR1 SGHRS and CDR2 YFSETQ. V gave up 3 bases and J gave up 2 bases; unmatched junction bases: 4. The CDR3 covers 14 residues.

The chain employs TRBV11-1 and TRBJ2-1; D may be TRBD1 (6 bases). The CDR3 totals 15 residues. V lost 4 bases to trimming and J lost 2 bases, with 12 bases between them. Germline assignment: CDR1 SGHAT and CDR2 FQDESV (reference sequence). The CDR3 spells CASSSRDRTYNEQFF. The CDR3 coding sequence is TGTGCCAGCAGCTCAAGAGACAGGACCTACAATGAGCAGTTCTTC.

The V gene is TRBV6-2 or TRBV6-3, the J gene TRBJ2-2, with TRBD1 identical over 9 bases. This CDR3 contains 15 residues. V lost 5 bases, J lost 6 bases, and 7 bases stayed unmatched. CDR1 and CDR2 from the germline V gene are MNHEY and SVGEGT. The DNA of the CDR3 is TGTGCCAGCAGTAGCTGGACAGGGGTGGCCGGGGAGCTGTTTTTT. It codes for CASSSWTGVAGELFF.

This sequence joins TRBV29-1 and TRBJ1-4, with D possibly being TRBD1 (5 bases). In germline, CDR1 is SQVTM, CDR2 ANQGSEA. This CDR3 comprises 12 residues. V was cut by 4 bases and J by 7 bases, with 10 bases left in between. The CDR3 protein is CSVAREPEKLFF. The CDR3 DNA sequence: TGCAGCGTTGCCAGGGAACCTGAAAAACTGTTTTTT.

The J gene is TRBJ1-1, the V gene TRBV18; D is perhaps TRBD1 (5 bases). This CDR3 comprises 16 residues. V was clipped by 2 bases and J by 1 base, with 14 bases between them. Germline CDR1 and CDR2: KGHSH and LQKENI. In DNA, the CDR3 is TGTGCCAGCTCACCAAGGTATGACAGATCGAACACTGAAGCTTTCTTT. Its protein product is CASSPRYDRSNTEAFF.

The chain is built from TRBV19 and TRBJ1-5; possibly TRBD1 for D (6 bases). Germline CDR1 reads LNHDA; CDR2 reads SQIVND (reference sequence). Trimming removed 4 bases at V and 2 bases at J, with 15 bases between. The CDR3 runs to 16 residues. In nucleotides, the CDR3 is TGTGCCAGTAGTACGGGCGGGGGGGCTGGCAATCAGCCCCAGCATTTT. Translated: CASSTGGGAGNQPQHF.

The J gene is TRBJ1-1, the V gene TRBV25-1; D remains unclear. Germline lookup yields CDR1 MGHDK and CDR2 SYGVNS. The CDR3 extends over 11 amino acids. The V and J ends lost 6 bases and 5 bases respectively, with 7 bases between them. CDR3 in DNA: TGTGCCAGCAGCGTCCTTACTGAAGCTTTCTTT. It specifies CASSVLTEAFF.

The V gene is TRBV29-1, the J gene TRBJ1-1; no firm D call. V lost 4 bases to trimming and J lost 1 base, with 10 bases between them. Germline V gene data show CDR1 as SQVTM and CDR2 as ANQGSEA. The CDR3 sequence is 13 residues long. The CDR3 region has the DNA TGCAGCGTTGTGTCCCCGGGGAACACTGAAGCTTTCTTT. Protein: CSVVSPGNTEAFF.

The V gene is TRBV5-1, the J gene TRBJ2-3; 7 bases are a match to TRBD2. The V gene end was trimmed by 3 bases and the J gene end by 4 bases; junction bases not matched to a gene: 8. CDR3 length: 15 amino acids. From germline, CDR1 is SGHRS and CDR2 YFSETQ. DNA for the CDR3: TGCGCCAGCAGCTCCGAGGGAGGGCCATCAGATACGCAGTATTTT. This encodes CASSSEGGPSDTQYF.

The chain has TRBV13 and TRBJ1-2; perhaps TRBD1 as D (5 bases). Germline CDR1 is PRHDT and CDR2 is FYEKMQ (reference sequence). Trimming cost V 2 bases and J 8 bases, with 9 bases left between them. This CDR3 is built from 12 residues. CDR3 in DNA: TGTGCCAGCAGCTTAAGTCGGGGGGGCTACACCTTC. The encoded protein is CASSLSRGGYTF.

This clone has at least ten counts. The rearrangement uses TRBV12-3 or TRBV12-4 and TRBJ1-1; 9 positions agree with TRBD1. The junction had 3 bases not matched to a gene; V was cut back by 6 bases and J by 4 bases. The CDR3 consists of 13 residues. The CDR3: CASSGQGITEAFF. The DNA for the CDR3 is TGTGCCAGCAGCGGACAGGGGATCACTGAAGCTTTCTTT.

This chain uses TRBV19 with TRBJ1-1; possible D gene TRBD1, 6 bases. The V end was cut by 1 base, the J end by 4 bases, with 10 bases between. Germline V gene sequence: CDR1 LNHDA, CDR2 SQIVND (reference sequence). The CDR3 runs 14 residues. CDR3 coding DNA: TGTGCCAGTAGTATAGCGACAGGTCGCACTGAAGCTTTCTTT. Translated: CASSIATGRTEAFF. The full variable domain, rest sourced from reference TRBV19 and TRBJ1-1, is DGGITQSPKYLFRKEGQNVTLSCEQNLNHDAMYWYRQDPGQGLRLIYYSQIVNDFQKGDIAEGYSVSREKKESFPLTVTSAQKNPTAFYLCASSIATGRTEAFFGQGTRLTVV.

The J gene is TRBJ2-5, the V gene TRBV3-1 (or the pseudogene TRBV3-2), with 7 nucleotides matching TRBD2. Per the germline V gene, CDR1 is LGHDT and CDR2 is YNNKEL (reference sequence). The CDR3 sequence is 14 residues long. Trimming at V came to 1 base and at J to 9 bases, leaving 8 bases not matched to a gene. The CDR3 is CASSQGRAAGAQYF. CDR3 DNA: TGTGCCAGCAGCCAAGGGAGGGCCGCGGGAGCCCAGTACTTC.

This clone appeared once. The V call is TRBV10-2, the J call TRBJ2-3; TRBD2 matches 12 bases. V was pared by 6 bases and J by 4 bases, with 8 bases of the junction left unmatched. The CDR3 is 16 amino acids. CDR1 and CDR2 (germline): WSHSY, SAAADI. The CDR3 DNA reads as TGCGCCAGCAGACCCGGACTAGCGGGAAGATCAGATACGCAGTATTTT. Translation gives CASRPGLAGRSDTQYF.

This chain connects TRBV28 to TRBJ2-7; 8 bases line up with TRBD2. The CDR3 is 14 amino acids. V was clipped by 3 bases and J by 6 bases; unmatched bases: 7. Germline V gene data show CDR1 as MDHEN and CDR2 as SYDVKM. CDR3 sequence (DNA): TGTGCCAGCAGTTTTAGTAGCGGGACGGTCGAGCAGTACTTC. Its protein is CASSFSSGTVEQYF.

The V gene is TRBV18, the J gene TRBJ1-1; TRBD1 aligns across 7 bases. The CDR3 runs to 13 residues. Germline trimming cut 5 bases from V and 4 bases from J; bases unmatched to any gene: 4. Germline V gene sequence: CDR1 KGHSH, CDR2 LQKENI. Here the CDR3 DNA reads TGTGCCAGCTCAAGCACAGGGGTCACTGAAGCTTTCTTT. Residues: CASSSTGVTEAFF.

The rearrangement joins TRBV24-1 to TRBJ2-3; 8 bases line up with TRBD1. The V and J ends lost 5 bases and 4 bases, in that order; junction bases with no gene match: 10. The CDR3 runs 16 residues. CDR1 KGHDR and CDR2 SFDVKD come from the germline V gene. CDR3 protein: CATSGSDRGEPDTQYF. In nucleotides, the CDR3 is TGTGCCACCAGTGGTAGCGACAGGGGCGAGCCAGATACGCAGTATTTT.